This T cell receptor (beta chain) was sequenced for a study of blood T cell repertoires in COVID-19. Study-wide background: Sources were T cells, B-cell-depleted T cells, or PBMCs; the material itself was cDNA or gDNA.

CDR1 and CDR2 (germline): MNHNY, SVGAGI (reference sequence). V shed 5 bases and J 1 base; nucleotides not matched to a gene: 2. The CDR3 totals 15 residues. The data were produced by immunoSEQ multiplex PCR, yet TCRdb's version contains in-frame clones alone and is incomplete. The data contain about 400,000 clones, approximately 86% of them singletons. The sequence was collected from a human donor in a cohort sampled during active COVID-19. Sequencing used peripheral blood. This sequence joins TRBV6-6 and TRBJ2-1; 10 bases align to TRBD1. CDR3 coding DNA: TGTGCCAGCAGTCCGGGACAGGGGTCCTACAATGAGCAGTTCTTC. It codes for CASSPGQGSYNEQFF.